This T cell receptor (beta chain) appears in the sequencing data of a study of Graves' ophthalmopathy and Graves' hyperthyroidism (dated by TCRdb to 2016 to 2019). The study in broad terms: Peripheral blood was collected before any treatment was given, at the time of initial diagnosis. TCR beta repertoire signatures were used to distinguish Graves' ophthalmopathy from Graves' hyperthyroidism and to predict progression to ophthalmopathy. In total, around 140 blood samples were TCR-sequenced: under 45 ophthalmopathy, approximately 75 hyperthyroidism and approximately 17 hyperthyroidism-to-ophthalmopathy patients. To explore V-J signatures distinguishing ophthalmopathy from hyperthyroidism, a discovery set of 100 or so patients (roughly 42 ophthalmopathy, 57 stable hyperthyroidism) was enrolled. For independent validation, a separate cohort was made up of 18 to 20 hyperthyroidism patients plus 17 patients who later progressed from hyperthyroidism to ophthalmopathy. In five or six hyperthyroidism patients, T-cell repertoires of thyroid tissue and blood were compared. Following sample collection, hyperthyroidism patients were given methimazole at a starting dose of 30 mg daily, and ophthalmopathy patients were given high-dose intravenous methylprednisolone.

The ophthalmopathy patients had moderately to severely active disease, with a Clinical Activity Score of 3 or higher, a NOSPECS grade of 4 or higher, and a disease duration of less than 3 months. Patients with other autoimmune diseases, uncontrolled infections, pregnancy or lactation were excluded. Clinical symptoms, serum thyroxine, TRAb, thyroid ultrasound and orbital computed tomography formed the basis of the diagnosis. PBMCs were isolated from about 9 ml of fresh peripheral blood by Ficoll-Paque density gradient centrifugation. Trizol reagent was used to extract the total RNA, and its quality was then checked on an Agilent 2100 Bioanalyzer. The germline V gene (reference sequence) gives CDR1 as LNHDA and CDR2 as SQIVND. Relative to germline, V is 3 bases shorter and J is 2 bases shorter, with 9 bases between their ends. The CDR3 starts with the cysteine, ends with the phenylalanine, and has 14 residues. Left in the record is the CDR3 DNA by itself, 42 bases read in frame from the first base.

Remarks on this clonotype: This clone's antigen is unknown. The input lacks base qualities; no much larger clone sits a single base away.

For repertoire sequencing, TCR beta CDR3 regions were amplified from RNA transcripts. The first round was an RT-PCR using HTBI primers with the Qiagen OneStep RT-PCR kit, and this first round was followed by a second-round multiplex PCR, then size selection and purification. Libraries were sequenced paired-end with 100 bp reads on an Illumina HiSeq2000. In the authors' own workflow: SOAPnuke was used to process the reads, throwing out any read that had adapters, had uncalled bases, had a mean Phred below 15, or lacked an exact constant-primer or identifier match. COPE v1.2.5 was used to merge the high-quality paired reads. Each unique nucleotide sequence was defined as a clonotype, and clonotypes were aligned to IMGT TRB V, D and J references with MiTCR v1.1. The analysis was limited to V-J combinations with a frequency above 0.0001, which together covered 99.2% of repertoires. For each V-J combination, a TCR clonal expansion and chaos score was defined as F50 clonal expansion divided by the chaos observed in the TCRdist matrix. Welch's t-statistics and random forest were used to narrow the features down to approximately 13 V-J combinations, which were then fed into a naive Bayes classifier. Thyroid-blood repertoire similarity was quantified with the Morisita-Horn index. TCRdb took the public reads, trimmed them with fastp at Q25, ran MiXCR for clone calling and kept in-frame beta chains. Every entry covers one CDR3 protein and lists the most common genes and DNA from its rows. The V and J calls were not made by the authors but by TCRdb's processing. The sample table contains about 740,000 distinct CDR3 sequences; only one count was recorded for around 40% of them. Clones ranked in the top ten supply 40% to 55% of the sample.

What the authors observed across the whole study: Ophthalmopathy was separated from stable hyperthyroidism by the 13-signature model with about 89% sensitivity and about 81% specificity in cross-validation and with 80%/75% in the test set. Among expanded thyroid clonotypes with frequency above 0.001, most also showed up in blood, which suggests that blood repertoires may reflect the thyroid immune response. In validation, the model predicted ophthalmopathy progression with more than 55% sensitivity and 72% to 80% specificity; 12 predicted patients were CT-confirmed with GO in a median of approximately six months. Sample size was not predetermined statistically, and investigators were not blinded to group allocation.

Sequenced sample: peripheral blood. The chain joins TRBV19 to TRBJ2-3; perhaps TRBD2 is the D gene, with 5 bases matching. The clonotype was recovered from an adult man with Graves' ophthalmopathy. In nucleotides, the sequence is TGTGCCAGTAGTATGGAGGACTTCACAGATACGCAGTATTTT. Its protein reads: CASSMEDFTDTQYF.